This T cell receptor beta chain appears in the sequencing data of a study of shared clonotypes between healthy human individuals. General study findings and limits: Represented genetic and exposure-history diversity was restricted by having few donors.

Assay used: immunoSEQ multiplex PCR; TCRdb lists only in-frame clones, some missing. The sample has approximately 650,000 clones, nearly 97% seen once; the top ten hold 0.1% to 0.11%. Note on this clone: Its specificity is not known.

As defined, naive CD8 cells were CD45RO-negative and positively selected for CCR7, with terminally differentiated effector memory CD45RA+ cells excluded. Adult Caucasians living in Nashville, Tennessee made up all of the donors. The sequencing sample was made of naive CD8+ T cells sorted from blood. The source of this sequence is a woman younger than 45 in good health.

The CDR3 is CASSATGQFYEQYF. Here the CDR3 DNA reads TGTGCCAGTAGTGCTACGGGACAGTTCTACGAGCAGTACTTC. The V gene is TRBV19, the J gene TRBJ2-7, with 7 bases matching TRBD1. CDR3 size: 14 residues. With V trimmed by 5 bases and J by 3 bases, 7 bases remained unmatched. Germline CDR1 LNHDA, CDR2 SQIVND (reference sequence).